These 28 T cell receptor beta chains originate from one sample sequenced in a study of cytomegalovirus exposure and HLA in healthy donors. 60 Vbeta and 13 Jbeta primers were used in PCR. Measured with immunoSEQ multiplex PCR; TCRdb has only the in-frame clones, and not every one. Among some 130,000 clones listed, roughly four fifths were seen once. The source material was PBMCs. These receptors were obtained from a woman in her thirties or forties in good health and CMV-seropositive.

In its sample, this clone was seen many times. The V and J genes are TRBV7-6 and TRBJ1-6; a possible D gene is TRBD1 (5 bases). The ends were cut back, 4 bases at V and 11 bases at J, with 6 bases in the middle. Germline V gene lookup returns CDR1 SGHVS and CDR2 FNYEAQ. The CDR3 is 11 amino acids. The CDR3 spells CASSSRAPLHF. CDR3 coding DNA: TGTGCCAGCAGCTCCAGGGCACCCCTCCACTTT. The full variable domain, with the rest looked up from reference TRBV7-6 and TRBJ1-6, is GAGVSQSPRYKVTKRGQDVALRCDPISGHVSLYWYRQALGQGPEFLTYFNYEAQQDKSGLPNDRFSAERPEGSISTLTIQRTEQRDSAMYRCASSSRAPLHFGNGTRLTVT.

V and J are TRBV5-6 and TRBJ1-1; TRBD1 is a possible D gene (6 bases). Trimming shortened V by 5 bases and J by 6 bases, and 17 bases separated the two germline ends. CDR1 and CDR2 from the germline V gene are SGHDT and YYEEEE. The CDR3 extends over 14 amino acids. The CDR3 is CASSYLRGVSEAFF. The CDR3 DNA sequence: TGTGCCAGCAGTTATCTCAGGGGAGTGTCTGAAGCTTTCTTT.

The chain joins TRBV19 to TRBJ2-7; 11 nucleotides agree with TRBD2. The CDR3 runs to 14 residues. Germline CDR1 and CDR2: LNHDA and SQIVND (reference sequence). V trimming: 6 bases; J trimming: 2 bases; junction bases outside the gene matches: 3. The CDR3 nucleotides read TGTGCCAGTAGAACTAGCGGGAGAACCTACGAGCAGTACTTC. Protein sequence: CASRTSGRTYEQYF. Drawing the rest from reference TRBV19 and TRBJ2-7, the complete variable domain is DGGITQSPKYLFRKEGQNVTLSCEQNLNHDAMYWYRQDPGQGLRLIYYSQIVNDFQKGDIAEGYSVSREKKESFPLTVTSAQKNPTAFYLCASRTSGRTYEQYFGPGTRLTVT.

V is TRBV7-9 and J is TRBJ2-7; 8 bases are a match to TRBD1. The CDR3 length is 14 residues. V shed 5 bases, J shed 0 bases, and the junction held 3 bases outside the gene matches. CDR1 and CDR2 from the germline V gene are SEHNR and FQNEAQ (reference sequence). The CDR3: CASSTQGASYEQYF. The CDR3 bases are TGTGCCAGCAGCACTCAGGGGGCCTCCTACGAGCAGTACTTC.

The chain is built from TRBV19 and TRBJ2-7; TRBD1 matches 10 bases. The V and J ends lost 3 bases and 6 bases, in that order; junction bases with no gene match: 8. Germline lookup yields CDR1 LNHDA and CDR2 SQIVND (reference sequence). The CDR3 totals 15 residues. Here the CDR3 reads CASSMGGQGLREQYF. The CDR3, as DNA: TGTGCCAGTAGTATGGGGGGACAGGGGCTTCGCGAGCAGTACTTC.

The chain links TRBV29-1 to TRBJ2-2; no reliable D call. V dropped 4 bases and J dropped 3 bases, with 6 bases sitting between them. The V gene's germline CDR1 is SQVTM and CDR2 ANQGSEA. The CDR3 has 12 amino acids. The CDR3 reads CSVGQYTGELFF. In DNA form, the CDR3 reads TGCAGCGTTGGGCAATACACCGGGGAGCTGTTTTTT.

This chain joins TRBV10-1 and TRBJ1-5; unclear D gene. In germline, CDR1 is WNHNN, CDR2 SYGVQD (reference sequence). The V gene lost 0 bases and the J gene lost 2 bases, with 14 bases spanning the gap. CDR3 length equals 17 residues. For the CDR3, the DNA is TGCGCCAGCAGTGAGTCGTGTGGAGGGTTGGGCAATCAGCCCCAGCATTTT. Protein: CASSESCGGLGNQPQHF.

The CDR3 region has the DNA TGTGCCAGCAGCGTAAGCGGAGGTCAACAAGAGACCCAGTACTTC. It is translated as CASSVSGGQQETQYF. The J gene is TRBJ2-5, the V gene TRBV9, with D possibly matching TRBD2 (5 bases). CDR1 and CDR2 (germline): SGDLS, YYNGEE. V was shortened by 1 base and J by 2 bases, with 12 bases between the two germline ends. The CDR3 totals 15 residues.

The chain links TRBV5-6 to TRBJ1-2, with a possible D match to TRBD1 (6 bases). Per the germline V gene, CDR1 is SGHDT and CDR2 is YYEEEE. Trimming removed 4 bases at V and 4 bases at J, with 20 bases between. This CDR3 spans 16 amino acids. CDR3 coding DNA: TGTGCCAGCAGCCAGACCCTTAGGACAGCCCCCTATGGCTACACCTTC. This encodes CASSQTLRTAPYGYTF. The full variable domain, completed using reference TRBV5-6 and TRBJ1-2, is DAGVTQSPTHLIKTRGQQVTLRCSPKSGHDTVSWYQQALGQGPQFIFQYYEEEERQRGNFPDRFSGHQFPNYSSELNVNALLLGDSALYLCASSQTLRTAPYGYTFGSGTRLTVV.

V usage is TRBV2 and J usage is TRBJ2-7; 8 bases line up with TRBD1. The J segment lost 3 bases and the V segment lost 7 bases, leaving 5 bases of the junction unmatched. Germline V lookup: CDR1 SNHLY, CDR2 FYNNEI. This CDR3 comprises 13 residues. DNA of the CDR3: TGTGCCAGCATTCCAGGGGGCTTCTACGAGCAGTACTTC. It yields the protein CASIPGGFYEQYF.

The CDR3 here is CASSLGPGANVLTF. CDR3 nucleotide sequence: TGTGCCAGCAGCTTAGGGCCTGGGGCCAACGTCCTGACTTTC. The rearrangement uses TRBV7-8 and TRBJ2-6; D gene uncertain. Germline CDR1 is SGHVS and CDR2 is FQNEAQ. V gave up 1 base and J gave up 2 bases, with 3 bases separating them. There are 14 residues in the CDR3. The full variable domain, in which reference TRBV7-8 and TRBJ2-6 provide the parts outside the CDR3, is GAGVSQSPRYKVAKRGQDVALRCDPISGHVSLFWYQQALGQGPEFLTYFQNEAQLDKSGLPSDRFFAERPEGSVSTLKIQRTQQEDSAVYLCASSLGPGANVLTFGAGSRLTVL.

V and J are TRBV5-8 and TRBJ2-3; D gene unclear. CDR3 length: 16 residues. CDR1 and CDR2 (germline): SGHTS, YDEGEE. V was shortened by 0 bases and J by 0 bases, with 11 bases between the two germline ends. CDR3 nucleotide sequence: TGTGCCAGCAGCTTGGGCTTCGATACTAGCACAGATACGCAGTATTTT. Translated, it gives CASSLGFDTSTDTQYF.

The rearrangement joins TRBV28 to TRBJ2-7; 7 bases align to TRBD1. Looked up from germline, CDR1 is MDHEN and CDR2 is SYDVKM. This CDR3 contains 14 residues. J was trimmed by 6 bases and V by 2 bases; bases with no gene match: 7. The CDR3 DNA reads TGTGCCAGCAGTTTACCCCATACAGGGGCCGAGCAGTACTTC. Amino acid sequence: CASSLPHTGAEQYF. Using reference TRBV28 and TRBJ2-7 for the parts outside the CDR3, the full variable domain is DVKVTQSSRYLVKRTGEKVFLECVQDMDHENMFWYRQDPGLGLRLIYFSYDVKMKEKGDIPEGYSVSREKKERFSLILESASTNQTSMYLCASSLPHTGAEQYFGPGTRLTVT.

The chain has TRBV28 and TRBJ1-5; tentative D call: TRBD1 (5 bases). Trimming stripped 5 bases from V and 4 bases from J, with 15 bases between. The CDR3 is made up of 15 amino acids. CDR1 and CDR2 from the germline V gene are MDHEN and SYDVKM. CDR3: CASSKTQGGNQPQHF. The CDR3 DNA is TGTGCCAGCAGTAAGACCCAGGGCGGTAATCAGCCCCAGCATTTT.

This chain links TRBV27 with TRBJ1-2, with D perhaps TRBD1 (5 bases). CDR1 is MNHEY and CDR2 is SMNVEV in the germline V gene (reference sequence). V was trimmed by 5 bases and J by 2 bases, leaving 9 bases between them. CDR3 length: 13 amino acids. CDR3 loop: CASSTGRNYGYTF. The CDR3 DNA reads TGTGCCAGCAGTACAGGTCGGAACTATGGCTACACCTTC.

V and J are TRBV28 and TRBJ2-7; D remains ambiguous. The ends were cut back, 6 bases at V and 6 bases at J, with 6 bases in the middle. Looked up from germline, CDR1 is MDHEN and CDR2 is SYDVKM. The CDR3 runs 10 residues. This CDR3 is CASSPREQYF. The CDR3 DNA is TGTGCCAGCAGCCCCCGCGAGCAGTACTTC.

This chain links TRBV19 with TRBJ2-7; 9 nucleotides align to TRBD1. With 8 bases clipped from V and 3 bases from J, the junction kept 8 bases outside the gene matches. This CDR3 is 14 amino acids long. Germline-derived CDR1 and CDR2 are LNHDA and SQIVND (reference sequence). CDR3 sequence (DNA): TGTGCCAGTTCCGCTGGGACAGGGTACTACGAGCAGTACTTC. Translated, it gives CASSAGTGYYEQYF.

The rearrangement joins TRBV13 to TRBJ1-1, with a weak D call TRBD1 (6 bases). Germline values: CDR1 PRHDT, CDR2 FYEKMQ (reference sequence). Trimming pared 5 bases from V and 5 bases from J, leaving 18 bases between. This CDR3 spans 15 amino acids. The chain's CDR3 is CASSLRGLGITEAFF. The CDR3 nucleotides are TGTGCCAGCAGCCTCAGGGGTTTAGGAATAACTGAAGCTTTCTTT.

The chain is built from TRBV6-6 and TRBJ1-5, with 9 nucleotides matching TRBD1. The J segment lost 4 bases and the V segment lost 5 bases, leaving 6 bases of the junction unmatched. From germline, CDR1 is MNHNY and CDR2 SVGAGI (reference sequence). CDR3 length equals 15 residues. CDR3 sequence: CASSLVGQGNQPQHF. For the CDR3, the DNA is TGTGCCAGCAGTCTCGTCGGACAGGGGAATCAGCCCCAGCATTTT.

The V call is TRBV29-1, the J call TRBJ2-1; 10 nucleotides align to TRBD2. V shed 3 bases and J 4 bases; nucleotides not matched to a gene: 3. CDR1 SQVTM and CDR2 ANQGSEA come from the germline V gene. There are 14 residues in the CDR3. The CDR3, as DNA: TGCAGCGTTGAGCCTAGCGGGAGATACAATGAGCAGTTCTTC. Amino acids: CSVEPSGRYNEQFF.

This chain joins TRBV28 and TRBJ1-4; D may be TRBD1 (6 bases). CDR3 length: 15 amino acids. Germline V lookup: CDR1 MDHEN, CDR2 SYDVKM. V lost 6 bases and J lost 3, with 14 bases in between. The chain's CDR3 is CASSFQGFANEKLFF. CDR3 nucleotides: TGTGCCAGCAGCTTCCAGGGGTTCGCTAATGAAAAACTGTTTTTT. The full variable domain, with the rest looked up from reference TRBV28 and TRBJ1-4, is DVKVTQSSRYLVKRTGEKVFLECVQDMDHENMFWYRQDPGLGLRLIYFSYDVKMKEKGDIPEGYSVSREKKERFSLILESASTNQTSMYLCASSFQGFANEKLFFGSGTQLSVL.

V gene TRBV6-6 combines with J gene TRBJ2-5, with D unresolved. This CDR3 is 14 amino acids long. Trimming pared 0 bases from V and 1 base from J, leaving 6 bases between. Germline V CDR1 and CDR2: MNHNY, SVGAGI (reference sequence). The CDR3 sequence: CASSYSPGQETQYF. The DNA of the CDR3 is TGTGCCAGCAGTTACTCGCCGGGCCAAGAGACCCAGTACTTC.

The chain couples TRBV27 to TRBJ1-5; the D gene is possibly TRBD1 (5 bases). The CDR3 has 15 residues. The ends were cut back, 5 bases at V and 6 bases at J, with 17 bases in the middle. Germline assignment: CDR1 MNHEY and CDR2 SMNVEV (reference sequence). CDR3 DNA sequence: TGTGCCAGCAGTCCGTCATGGGGCCCAGGTCAGCCCCAGCATTTT. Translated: CASSPSWGPGQPQHF.

The CDR3 bases are TGTGCCAGTAGTCTGAGCGGGGGGGTGAAGTTCTTC. The encoded protein is CASSLSGGVKFF. J is TRBJ2-1 and V is TRBV19, with 10 positions matching TRBD2. The CDR3 has 12 residues. The junction had 6 bases not matched to a gene; V was cut back by 5 bases and J by 14 bases. The germline V gene encodes CDR1 LNHDA and CDR2 SQIVND (reference sequence). The full variable domain, completed using reference TRBV19 and TRBJ2-1, is DGGITQSPKYLFRKEGQNVTLSCEQNLNHDAMYWYRQDPGQGLRLIYYSQIVNDFQKGDIAEGYSVSREKKESFPLTVTSAQKNPTAFYLCASSLSGGVKFFGPGTRLTVL.

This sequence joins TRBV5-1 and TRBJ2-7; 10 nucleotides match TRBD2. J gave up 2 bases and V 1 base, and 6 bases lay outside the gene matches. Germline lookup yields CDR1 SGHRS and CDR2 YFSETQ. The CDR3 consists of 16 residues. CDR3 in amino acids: CASSLLETSGAYEQYF. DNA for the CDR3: TGCGCCAGCAGCTTGCTCGAAACTAGCGGGGCCTACGAGCAGTACTTC.

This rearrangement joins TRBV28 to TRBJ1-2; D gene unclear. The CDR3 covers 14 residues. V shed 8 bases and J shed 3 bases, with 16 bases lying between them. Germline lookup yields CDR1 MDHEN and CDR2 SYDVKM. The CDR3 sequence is CASLMGRSHYGYTF. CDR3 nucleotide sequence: TGTGCCAGCCTCATGGGGAGGAGTCACTATGGCTACACCTTC.

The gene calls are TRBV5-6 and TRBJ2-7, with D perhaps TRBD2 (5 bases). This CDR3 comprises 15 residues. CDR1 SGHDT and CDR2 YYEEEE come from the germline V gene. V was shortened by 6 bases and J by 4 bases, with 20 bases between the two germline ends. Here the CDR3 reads CASNTPTGDRYEQYF. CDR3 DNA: TGTGCCAGCAACACACCAACCGGGGATAGATACGAGCAGTACTTC.

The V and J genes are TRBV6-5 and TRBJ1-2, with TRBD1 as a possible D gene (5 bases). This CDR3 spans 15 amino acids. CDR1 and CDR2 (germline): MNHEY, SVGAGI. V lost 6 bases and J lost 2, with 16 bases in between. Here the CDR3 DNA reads TGTGCCAGCAGAGTTACTTCAGGGAAAAACTATGGCTACACCTTC. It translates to CASRVTSGKNYGYTF.